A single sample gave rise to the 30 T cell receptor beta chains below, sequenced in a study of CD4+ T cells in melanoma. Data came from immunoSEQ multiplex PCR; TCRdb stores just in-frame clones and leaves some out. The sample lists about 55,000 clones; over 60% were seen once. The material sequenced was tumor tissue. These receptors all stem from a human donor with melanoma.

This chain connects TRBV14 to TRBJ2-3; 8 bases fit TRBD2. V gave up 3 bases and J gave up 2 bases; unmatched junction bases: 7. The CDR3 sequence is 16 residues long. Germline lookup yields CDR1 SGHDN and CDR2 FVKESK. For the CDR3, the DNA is TGTGCCAGCAGCCACGCCGGACTAGCCTACACAGATACGCAGTATTTT. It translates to CASSHAGLAYTDTQYF. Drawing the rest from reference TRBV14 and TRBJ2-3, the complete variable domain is EAGVTQFPSHSVIEKGQTVTLRCDPISGHDNLYWYRRVMGKEIKFLLHFVKESKQDESGMPNNRFLAERTGGTYSTLKVQPAELEDSGVYFCASSHAGLAYTDTQYFGPGTRLTVL.

This CDR3 is CASSLSDGSRVKQYF. In DNA, the CDR3 is TGTGCCAGCAGTTTATCGGACGGGTCACGGGTCAAGCAGTACTTC. This chain joins TRBV28 and TRBJ2-7; D remains unclear. V lost 1 base to trimming and J lost 8 bases, with 18 bases between them. This CDR3 is 15 amino acids long. Per germline, CDR1 MDHEN and CDR2 SYDVKM.

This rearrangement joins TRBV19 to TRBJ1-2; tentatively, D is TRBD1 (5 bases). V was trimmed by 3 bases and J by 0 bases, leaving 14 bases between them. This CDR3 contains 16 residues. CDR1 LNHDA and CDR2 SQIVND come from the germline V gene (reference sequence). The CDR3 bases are TGTGCCAGTAGTATCCCCGCCTGGACACCTAACTATGGCTACACCTTC. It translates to CASSIPAWTPNYGYTF.

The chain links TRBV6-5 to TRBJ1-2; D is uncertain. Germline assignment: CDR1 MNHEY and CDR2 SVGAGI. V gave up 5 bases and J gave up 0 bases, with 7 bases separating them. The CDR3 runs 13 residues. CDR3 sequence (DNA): TGTGCCAGCAGTACGCGCGCTAACTATGGCTACACCTTC. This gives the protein CASSTRANYGYTF.

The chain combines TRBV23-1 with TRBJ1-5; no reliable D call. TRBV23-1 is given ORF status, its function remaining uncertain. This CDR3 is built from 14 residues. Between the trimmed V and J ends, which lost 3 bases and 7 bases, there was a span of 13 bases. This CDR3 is CASSQGGEGQPQHF. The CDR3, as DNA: TGCGCCAGCAGTCAGGGAGGAGAAGGGCAGCCCCAGCATTTT.

CDR3 in amino acids: CASSPRTGDNSPLHF. The CDR3 DNA sequence: TGTGCCAGCAGCCCGAGGACAGGGGATAATTCACCCCTCCACTTT. The gene calls are TRBV7-2 and TRBJ1-6; 9 nucleotides match TRBD1. Per germline, CDR1 SGHTA and CDR2 FQGNSA. The V segment lost 5 bases and the J segment 5 bases; nucleotides outside the gene matches: 4. This CDR3 has 15 residues.

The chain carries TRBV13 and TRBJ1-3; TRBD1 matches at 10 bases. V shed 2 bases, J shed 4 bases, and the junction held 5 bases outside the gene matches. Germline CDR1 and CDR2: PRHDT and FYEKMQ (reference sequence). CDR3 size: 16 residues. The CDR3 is CASSLSWDRGGNTIYF. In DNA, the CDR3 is TGTGCCAGCAGCTTATCGTGGGACAGGGGCGGAAACACCATATATTTT.

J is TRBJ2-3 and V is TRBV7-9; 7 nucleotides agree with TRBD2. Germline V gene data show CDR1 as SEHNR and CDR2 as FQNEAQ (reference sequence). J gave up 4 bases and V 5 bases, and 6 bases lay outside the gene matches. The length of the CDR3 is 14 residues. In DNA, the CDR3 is TGTGCCAGCAGCCGGACTAGTTCGGCAGATACGCAGTATTTT. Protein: CASSRTSSADTQYF. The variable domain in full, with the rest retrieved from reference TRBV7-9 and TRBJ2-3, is DTGVSQNPRHKITKRGQNVTFRCDPISEHNRLYWYRQTLGQGPEFLTYFQNEAQLEKSRLLSDRFSAERPKGSFSTLEIQRTEQGDSAMYLCASSRTSSADTQYFGPGTRLTVL.

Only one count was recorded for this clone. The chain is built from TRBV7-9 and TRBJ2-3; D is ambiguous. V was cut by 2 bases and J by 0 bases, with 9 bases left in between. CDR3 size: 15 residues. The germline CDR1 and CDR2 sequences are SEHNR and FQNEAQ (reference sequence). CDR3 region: CASSLFSTSTDTQYF. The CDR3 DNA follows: TGTGCCAGCAGCTTATTCTCCACTAGCACAGATACGCAGTATTTT.

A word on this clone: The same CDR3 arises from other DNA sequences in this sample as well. The CDR3 nucleotides read TGTGCCAGCAGCTTAGGGCAGGGTAATGAAAAACTGTTTTTT. It encodes CASSLGQGNEKLFF. The gene calls are TRBV7-6 and TRBJ1-4; tentatively, D is TRBD1 (5 bases). The germline V gene encodes CDR1 SGHVS and CDR2 FNYEAQ. V lost 1 base, J lost 4 bases, and 7 bases lay in between. The CDR3 extends over 14 amino acids.

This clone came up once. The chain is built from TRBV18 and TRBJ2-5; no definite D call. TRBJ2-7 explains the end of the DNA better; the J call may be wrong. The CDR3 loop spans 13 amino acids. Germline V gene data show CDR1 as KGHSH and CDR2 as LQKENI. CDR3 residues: CASSPGRSYEQYF. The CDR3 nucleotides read TGTGCCAGCTCACCAGGCAGGTCCTACGAGCAGTACTTC.

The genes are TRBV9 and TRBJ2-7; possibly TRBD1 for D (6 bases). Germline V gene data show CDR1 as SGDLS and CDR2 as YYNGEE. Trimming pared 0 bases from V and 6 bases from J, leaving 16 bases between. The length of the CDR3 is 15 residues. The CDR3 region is CASSVGLGRGSEQYF. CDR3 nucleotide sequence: TGTGCCAGCAGCGTAGGATTAGGCAGGGGAAGCGAGCAGTACTTC.

CDR3 DNA sequence: TGTGCCAGCAGCCCCCAGCAGTTCTTC. Translating it yields CASSPQQFF. The rearrangement joins TRBV7-9 to TRBJ2-1; unclear D gene. V dropped 5 bases and J dropped 11 bases, with 4 bases sitting between them. Germline CDR1 SEHNR, CDR2 FQNEAQ (reference sequence). This CDR3 has 9 residues.

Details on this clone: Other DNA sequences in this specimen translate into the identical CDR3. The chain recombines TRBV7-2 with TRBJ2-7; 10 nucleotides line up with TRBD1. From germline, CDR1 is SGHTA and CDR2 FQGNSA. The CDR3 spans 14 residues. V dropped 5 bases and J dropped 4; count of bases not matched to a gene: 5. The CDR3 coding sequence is TGTGCCAGCAGCCCGGGACAGGGGCCTTACGAGCAGTACTTC. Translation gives CASSPGQGPYEQYF.

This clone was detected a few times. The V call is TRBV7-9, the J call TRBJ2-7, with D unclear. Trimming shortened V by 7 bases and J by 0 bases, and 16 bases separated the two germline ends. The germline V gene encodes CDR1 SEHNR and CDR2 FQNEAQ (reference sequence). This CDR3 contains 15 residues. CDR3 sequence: CASTRGSPSSYEQYF. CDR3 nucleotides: TGTGCCAGCACTCGTGGTTCTCCGAGCTCCTACGAGCAGTACTTC.

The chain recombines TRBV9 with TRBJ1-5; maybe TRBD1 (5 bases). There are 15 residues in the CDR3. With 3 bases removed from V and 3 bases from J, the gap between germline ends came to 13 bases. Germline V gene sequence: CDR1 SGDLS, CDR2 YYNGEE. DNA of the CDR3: TGTGCCAGCAGCGCTTCTGGGGGGAACAATCAGCCCCAGCATTTT. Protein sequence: CASSASGGNNQPQHF.

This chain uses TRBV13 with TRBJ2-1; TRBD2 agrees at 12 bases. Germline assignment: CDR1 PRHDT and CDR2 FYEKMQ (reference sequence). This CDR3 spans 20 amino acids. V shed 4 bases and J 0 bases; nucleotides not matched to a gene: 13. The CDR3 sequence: CASSSETSGGAELSYNEQFF. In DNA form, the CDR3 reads TGTGCCAGCAGCTCCGAGACTAGCGGGGGCGCGGAACTCTCCTACAATGAGCAGTTCTTC.

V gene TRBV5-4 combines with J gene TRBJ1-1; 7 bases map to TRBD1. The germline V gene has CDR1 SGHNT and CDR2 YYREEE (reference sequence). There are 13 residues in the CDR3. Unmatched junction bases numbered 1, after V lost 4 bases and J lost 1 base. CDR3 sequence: CASSGTANTEAFF. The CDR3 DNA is TGTGCCAGCAGCGGGACAGCGAACACTGAAGCTTTCTTT.

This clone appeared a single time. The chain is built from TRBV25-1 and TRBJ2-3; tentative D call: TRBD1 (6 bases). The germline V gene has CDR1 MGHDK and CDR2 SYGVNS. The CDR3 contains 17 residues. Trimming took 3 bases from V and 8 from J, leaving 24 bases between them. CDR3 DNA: TGTGCCAGCAGTGACACAAGGACAGATCGTAACCTAGGTACGCAGTATTTT. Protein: CASSDTRTDRNLGTQYF.

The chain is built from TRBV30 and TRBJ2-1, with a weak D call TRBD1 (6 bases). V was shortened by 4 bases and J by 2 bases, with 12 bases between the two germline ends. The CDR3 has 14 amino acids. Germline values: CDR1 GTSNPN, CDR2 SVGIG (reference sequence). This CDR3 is CAWTLRGTYNEQFF. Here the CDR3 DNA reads TGTGCCTGGACACTCAGGGGAACCTACAATGAGCAGTTCTTC.

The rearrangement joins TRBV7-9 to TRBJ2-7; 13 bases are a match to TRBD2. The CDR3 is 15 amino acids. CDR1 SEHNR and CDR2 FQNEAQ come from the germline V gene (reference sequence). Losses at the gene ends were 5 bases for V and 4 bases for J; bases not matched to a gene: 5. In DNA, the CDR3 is TGTGCCAGCAGCCTTGGGACTAGCGGGGTTTACGAGCAGTACTTC. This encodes CASSLGTSGVYEQYF. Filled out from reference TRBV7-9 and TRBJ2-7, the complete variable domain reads DTGVSQNPRHKITKRGQNVTFRCDPISEHNRLYWYRQTLGQGPEFLTYFQNEAQLEKSRLLSDRFSAERPKGSFSTLEIQRTEQGDSAMYLCASSLGTSGVYEQYFGPGTRLTVT.

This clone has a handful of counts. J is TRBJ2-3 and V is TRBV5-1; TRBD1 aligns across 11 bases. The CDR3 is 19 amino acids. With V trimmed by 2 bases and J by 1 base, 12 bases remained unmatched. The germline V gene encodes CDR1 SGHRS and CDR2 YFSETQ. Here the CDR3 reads CASSLGQGALLRGTDTQYF. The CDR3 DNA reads TGCGCCAGCAGCTTAGGACAGGGGGCCCTTCTGCGAGGCACAGATACGCAGTATTTT.

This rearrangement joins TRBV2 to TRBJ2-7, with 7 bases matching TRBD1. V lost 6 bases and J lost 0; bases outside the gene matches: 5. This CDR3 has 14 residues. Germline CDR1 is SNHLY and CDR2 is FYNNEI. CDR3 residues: CASRGTAISYEQYF. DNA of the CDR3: TGTGCCAGCAGGGGGACAGCTATCTCCTACGAGCAGTACTTC.

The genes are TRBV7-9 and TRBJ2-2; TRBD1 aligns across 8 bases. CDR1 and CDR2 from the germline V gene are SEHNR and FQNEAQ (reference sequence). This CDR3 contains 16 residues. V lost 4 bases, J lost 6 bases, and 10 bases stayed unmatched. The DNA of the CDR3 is TGTGCCAGCAGCTCACCCGGATGGACAGGGTCCGGGGAGCTGTTTTTT. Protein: CASSSPGWTGSGELFF. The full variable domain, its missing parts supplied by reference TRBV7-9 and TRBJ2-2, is DTGVSQNPRHKITKRGQNVTFRCDPISEHNRLYWYRQTLGQGPEFLTYFQNEAQLEKSRLLSDRFSAERPKGSFSTLEIQRTEQGDSAMYLCASSSPGWTGSGELFFGEGSRLTVL.

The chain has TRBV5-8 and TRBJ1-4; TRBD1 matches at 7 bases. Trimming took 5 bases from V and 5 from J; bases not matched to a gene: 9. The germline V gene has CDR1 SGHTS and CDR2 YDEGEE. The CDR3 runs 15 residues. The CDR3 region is CASRMSGQPNEKLFF. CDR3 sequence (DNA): TGTGCCAGCAGAATGTCGGGACAGCCAAATGAAAAACTGTTTTTT.

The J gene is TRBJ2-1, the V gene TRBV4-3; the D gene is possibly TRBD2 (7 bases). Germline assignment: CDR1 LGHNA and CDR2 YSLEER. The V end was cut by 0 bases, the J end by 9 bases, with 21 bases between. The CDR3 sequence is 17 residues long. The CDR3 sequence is CASSQDWRGSTGGEQFF. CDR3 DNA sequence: TGCGCCAGCAGCCAAGATTGGAGGGGGAGTACGGGGGGTGAGCAGTTCTTC.

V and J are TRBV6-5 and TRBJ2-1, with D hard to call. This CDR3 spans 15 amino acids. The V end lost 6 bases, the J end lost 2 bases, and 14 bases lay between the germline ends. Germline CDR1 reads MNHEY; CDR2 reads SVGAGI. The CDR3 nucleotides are TGTGCCAGCAGGAACAATGCAGGAACCTACAATGAGCAGTTCTTC. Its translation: CASRNNAGTYNEQFF.

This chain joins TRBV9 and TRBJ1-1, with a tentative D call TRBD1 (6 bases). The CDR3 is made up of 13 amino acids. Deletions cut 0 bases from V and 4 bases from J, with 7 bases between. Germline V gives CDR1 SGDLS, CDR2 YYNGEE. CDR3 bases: TGTGCCAGCAGCGTAGAGGGGGGCACTGAAGCTTTCTTT. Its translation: CASSVEGGTEAFF.

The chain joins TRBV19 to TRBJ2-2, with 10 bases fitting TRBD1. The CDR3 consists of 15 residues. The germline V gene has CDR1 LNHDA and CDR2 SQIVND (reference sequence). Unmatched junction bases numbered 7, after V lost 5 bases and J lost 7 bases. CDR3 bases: TGTGCCAGTAGTTTTCCGGGACAGGGGATCGGGGAGCTGTTTTTT. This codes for CASSFPGQGIGELFF.

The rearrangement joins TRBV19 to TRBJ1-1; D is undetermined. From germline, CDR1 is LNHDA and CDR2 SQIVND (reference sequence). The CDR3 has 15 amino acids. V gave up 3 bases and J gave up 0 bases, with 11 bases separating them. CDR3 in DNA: TGTGCCAGTAGTATCCTCCAGAGTATGAACACTGAAGCTTTCTTT. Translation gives CASSILQSMNTEAFF.